A selection of T cell receptor beta chains follows, all from one sample in a study of T cell responses to AZD1222 COVID-19 vaccine. Assay used: immunoSEQ multiplex PCR; TCRdb lists only in-frame clones, some missing. In the table there are about 180,000 clones, 85% to 95% of which are singletons. Source: peripheral blood, taken 28 days after the second dose of the MenACWY control vaccine. These receptors all come from an adult who received the MenACWY meningococcal vaccine as a control. The conserved cysteine and the conserved F or W are not part of the CDR3 here.

v_call,j_call,cdr3_aa
TRBV6-2/TRBV6-3,TRBJ2-1,ASSSNPGLAF
TRBV6-5,TRBJ2-7,ASSPARGRSEQY
TRBV7-2,TRBJ1-5,ASSLGTGGNQPQH
TRBV28,TRBJ2-3,ASSSSPDTQY
TRBV2,TRBJ2-7,ASSSVAVYEQY
TRBV30,TRBJ1-5,AWSEGASNQPQH
TRBV2,TRBJ1-1,ASSETERGETEAF
TRBV2,TRBJ1-1,ASSWAGGALAEAF
TRBV19,TRBJ1-1,ASSISQGTEAF
TRBV7-3,TRBJ2-1,ASSLTSGGYNEQF
TRBV5-1,TRBJ2-5,ASTPRGRGMETQY
TRBV10-3,TRBJ1-2,AISKTGDYGYT
TRBV5-5,TRBJ2-1,ASSTSGGAGEQF
TRBV7-3,TRBJ2-7,ASSLYPAGGPYEQY
TRBV7-8,TRBJ1-2,ASSPDRFGYT
TRBV7-2,TRBJ1-4,ASSLNQGTNEKLF
TRBV28,TRBJ2-7,ASSQGGGGGRYEQY
TRBV28,TRBJ2-7,ASGRSSYEQY
TRBV6-5,TRBJ1-2,ASSYQKGQGVLGYT
TRBV12-3/TRBV12-4,TRBJ1-1,ASSFGGGTEAF
TRBV5-4,TRBJ1-4,ASSLAGAGEKLF
TRBV5-1,TRBJ2-5,ASSLGTGVETQY
TRBV29-1,TRBJ1-5,SVGDPSRQH
TRBV20-1,TRBJ1-2,SARDRILYT
TRBV9,TRBJ1-1,ASSARTGAVNTEAF
TRBV19,TRBJ1-6,ASSAQGAVLYNSPLH
TRBV6-5,TRBJ1-2,ASSRTRNGGYT
TRBV6-2/TRBV6-3,TRBJ1-1,ASSYLQMGTEAF
TRBV6-5,TRBJ1-1,ASTQDRGDTEAF
TRBV5-1,TRBJ1-2,ASSLGPGFPYGYT
TRBV3-1/TRBV3-2,TRBJ2-5,ASGNEGHREKTQY
TRBV7-2,TRBJ1-2,ASSSGVYRNNYGYT
TRBV28,TRBJ2-4,AIATGGKNIQY
TRBV3-1/TRBV3-2,TRBJ2-1,ASSQDTQQYNEQF
TRBV7-2,TRBJ2-7,ASSSSGTGSHEQY
TRBV3-1/TRBV3-2,TRBJ2-2,ASSRAAPGELF
TRBV18,TRBJ1-1,ASSLGRNTEAF
TRBV6-5,TRBJ1-2,ARVSYGYT
TRBV6-5,TRBJ1-3,ASSYSRGGNTIY
TRBV11-2,TRBJ1-1,ASLDRSNTEAF
TRBV19,TRBJ1-5,ASIPGGSSNQPQH
TRBV13,TRBJ2-5,ASSPRDRETQY